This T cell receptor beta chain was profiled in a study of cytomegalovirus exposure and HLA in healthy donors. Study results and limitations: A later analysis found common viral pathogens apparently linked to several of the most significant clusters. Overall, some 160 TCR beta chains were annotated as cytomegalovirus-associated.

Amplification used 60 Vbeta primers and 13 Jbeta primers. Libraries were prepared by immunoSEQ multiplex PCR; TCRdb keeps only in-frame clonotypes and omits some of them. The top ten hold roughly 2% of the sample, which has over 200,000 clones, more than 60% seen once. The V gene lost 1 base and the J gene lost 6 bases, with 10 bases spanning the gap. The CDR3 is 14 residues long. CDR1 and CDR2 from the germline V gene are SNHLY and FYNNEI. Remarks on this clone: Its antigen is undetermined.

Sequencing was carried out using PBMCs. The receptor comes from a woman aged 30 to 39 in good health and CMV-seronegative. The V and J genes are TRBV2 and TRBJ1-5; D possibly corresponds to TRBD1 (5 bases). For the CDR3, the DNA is TGTGCCAGCAGTGAAGTGGGGGGGAGTCAGCCCCAGCATTTT. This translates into CASSEVGGSQPQHF. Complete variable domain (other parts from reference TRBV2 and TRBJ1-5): EPEVTQTPSHQVTQMGQEVILRCVPISNHLYFYWYRQILGQKVEFLVSFYNNEISEKSEIFDDQFSVERPDGSNFTLKIRSTKLEDSAMYFCASSEVGGSQPQHFGDGTRLSIL.